Listed here are 14 T cell receptor beta chains from one sample, sequenced in a study of blood T cell repertoires in COVID-19. Sequenced by immunoSEQ multiplex PCR; TCRdb stores in-frame clones only, minus some. The sample has 150,000 to 200,000 clones, 75% to 85% seen once. The sequenced sample consisted of PBMCs or T cells enriched from blood (not recorded which). The receptor source for this set is a man aged 35 to 55 who had recovered from COVID-19.

The J gene is TRBJ1-1, the V gene TRBV12-3 or TRBV12-4; perhaps TRBD1 as D (6 bases). CDR3 size: 13 residues. V was pared by 3 bases and J by 4 bases, with 9 bases between. The CDR3: CASSFGRGTEAFF. CDR3 DNA: TGTGCCAGCAGTTTCGGCAGGGGCACTGAAGCTTTCTTT.

The genes are TRBV18 and TRBJ1-2, with D maybe TRBD1 (6 bases). Looked up from germline, CDR1 is KGHSH and CDR2 is LQKENI. Trimming took off 3 bases at V and 4 bases at J, with 9 bases between the two ends. The CDR3 extends over 13 amino acids. CDR3 in amino acids: CASSPEGGYGYTF. The CDR3 DNA reads TGTGCCAGCTCACCTGAAGGGGGCTATGGCTACACCTTC.

V gene TRBV6-1 combines with J gene TRBJ1-5; 7 bases align to TRBD1. CDR3 length equals 16 residues. Germline loops: CDR1 MNHNS, CDR2 SASEGT. Trimming cost V 4 bases and J 3 bases; bases outside gene matches: 9. CDR3 in amino acids: CASSVIVTGANQPQHF. The CDR3 DNA sequence: TGTGCCAGCAGTGTCATAGTCACAGGGGCCAATCAGCCCCAGCATTTT.

The CDR3 coding sequence is TGTGCCAGCAGCTTACGCGGGGAGCCCGCTAAAGGGTATTTT. This codes for CASSLRGEPAKGYF. This chain uses TRBV13 with TRBJ2-3; tentatively, D is TRBD2 (6 bases). Between the trimmed V and J ends, which lost 2 bases and 14 bases, there was a span of 20 bases. This CDR3 contains 14 residues. The germline gives CDR1 PRHDT, CDR2 FYEKMQ (reference sequence).

The chain links TRBV30 to TRBJ2-3; TRBD2 matches 7 bases. The CDR3 runs 12 residues. V lost 6 bases to trimming and J lost 3 bases; unmatched junction nucleotides: 3. Germline V CDR1 and CDR2: GTSNPN, SVGIG (reference sequence). The CDR3 is CACRGGTDTQYF. The CDR3 nucleotides read TGTGCCTGCCGCGGGGGAACAGATACGCAGTATTTT.

This chain joins TRBV5-6 and TRBJ1-2; D ambiguous. Germline assignment: CDR1 SGHDT and CDR2 YYEEEE. The CDR3 has 11 residues. V shed 5 bases and J shed 4 bases, with 6 bases lying between them. The CDR3 DNA reads as TGTGCCAGCAGTACTTTCTATGGCTACACCTTC. Amino acid sequence: CASSTFYGYTF.

In its sample, this clone was seen a few times. In the same sample, other DNA sequences code for this CDR3. The V call is TRBV18, the J call TRBJ2-1, with 11 nucleotides matching TRBD1. The trim removed 4 bases at V and 6 bases at J, leaving 2 bases unmatched. Germline CDR1 KGHSH, CDR2 LQKENI. There are 14 residues in the CDR3. The CDR3: CASSHGTGGNEQFF. The CDR3 nucleotides read TGTGCCAGCTCACATGGGACAGGGGGCAATGAGCAGTTCTTC.

CDR3 nucleotides: TGTGCCAGCAGCCGGGACAGGGCCTATGGCTACACCTTC. Its translation is CASSRDRAYGYTF. V is TRBV5-6 and J is TRBJ1-2; 9 positions agree with TRBD1. The CDR3 totals 13 residues. V dropped 4 bases and J dropped 4; count of bases not matched to a gene: 2. In germline, CDR1 is SGHDT, CDR2 YYEEEE.

The genes are TRBV7-8 and TRBJ2-2; D perhaps matches TRBD1 (5 bases). V was trimmed by 7 bases and J by 1 base, leaving 7 bases between them. Germline CDR1 is SGHVS and CDR2 is FQNEAQ. The CDR3 length is 13 residues. The CDR3 nucleotides read TGTGCCAGCACCAGGGAGAACACCGGGGAGCTGTTTTTT. This codes for CASTRENTGELFF.

The rearrangement uses TRBV5-1 and TRBJ2-7; D might be TRBD1 (5 bases). Looked up from germline, CDR1 is SGHRS and CDR2 is YFSETQ. The CDR3 totals 14 residues. V was shortened by 3 bases and J by 1 base, with 11 bases between the two germline ends. In DNA, the CDR3 is TGCGCCAGCAGCTCTCACGACAGTTCCTACGAGCAGTACTTC. Its translation is CASSSHDSSYEQYF. Full variable domain (outside the CDR3, taken from reference TRBV5-1 and TRBJ2-7): KAGVTQTPRYLIKTRGQQVTLSCSPISGHRSVSWYQQTPGQGLQFLFEYFSETQRNKGNFPGRFSGRQFSNSRSEMNVSTLELGDSALYLCASSSHDSSYEQYFGPGTRLTVT.

The chain carries TRBV3-1 (or the pseudogene TRBV3-2) and TRBJ2-5, with TRBD2 as a possible D gene (7 bases). The CDR3 has 13 amino acids. Germline CDR1 LGHDT, CDR2 YNNKEL (reference sequence). The ends were cut back, 8 bases at V and 3 bases at J, with 13 bases in the middle. The CDR3 sequence: CASVRGGEETQYF. In nucleotides, the CDR3 is TGTGCCAGCGTGAGGGGGGGGGAAGAGACCCAGTACTTC.

The chain recombines TRBV2 with TRBJ1-5; 11 positions match TRBD1. The CDR3 totals 15 residues. V lost 6 bases, J lost 4 bases, and 5 bases stayed unmatched. Germline loops: CDR1 SNHLY, CDR2 FYNNEI. This CDR3 reads CASSSGQGANQPQHF. The CDR3 nucleotides read TGTGCCAGCAGCTCCGGACAGGGGGCGAATCAGCCCCAGCATTTT.

The genes are TRBV18 and TRBJ1-2; a possible D gene is TRBD1 (6 bases). CDR3 length equals 17 residues. Between the trimmed V and J ends, which lost 1 base and 8 bases, there was a span of 23 bases. From germline, CDR1 is KGHSH and CDR2 LQKENI. In nucleotides, the CDR3 is TGTGCCAGCTCACCACGCCAGGACAGTGGGGGAGAAGGCGGCTACACCTTC. As protein: CASSPRQDSGGEGGYTF.

The V and J genes are TRBV5-1 and TRBJ1-2, with a possible D match to TRBD1 (5 bases). The V end was cut by 0 bases, the J end by 8 bases, with 23 bases between. The CDR3 runs to 17 residues. Germline CDR1 reads SGHRS; CDR2 reads YFSETQ. CDR3 DNA: TGCGCCAGCAGCTTGGAGGGAGGGCTCAGGGACTACGGCGGCTACACCTTC. As protein: CASSLEGGLRDYGGYTF. The full variable domain, in which reference TRBV5-1 and TRBJ1-2 provide the parts outside the CDR3, is KAGVTQTPRYLIKTRGQQVTLSCSPISGHRSVSWYQQTPGQGLQFLFEYFSETQRNKGNFPGRFSGRQFSNSRSEMNVSTLELGDSALYLCASSLEGGLRDYGGYTFGSGTRLTVV.